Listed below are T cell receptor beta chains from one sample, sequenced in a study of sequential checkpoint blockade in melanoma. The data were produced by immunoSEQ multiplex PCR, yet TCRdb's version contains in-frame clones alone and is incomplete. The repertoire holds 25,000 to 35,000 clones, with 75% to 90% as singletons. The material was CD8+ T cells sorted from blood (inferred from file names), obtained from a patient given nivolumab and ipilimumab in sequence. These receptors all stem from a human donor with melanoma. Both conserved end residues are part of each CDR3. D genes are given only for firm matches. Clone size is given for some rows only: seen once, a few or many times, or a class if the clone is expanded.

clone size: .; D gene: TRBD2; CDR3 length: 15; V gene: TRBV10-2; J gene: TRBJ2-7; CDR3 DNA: TGCGCCAGCAGCCTAACTAGCGGGGGCTCCTACGAGCAGTACTTC; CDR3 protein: CASSLTSGGSYEQYF
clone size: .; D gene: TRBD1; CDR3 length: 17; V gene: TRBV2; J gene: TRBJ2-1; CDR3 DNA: TGTGCCAGCAGTGAAGCGCTTTGGGTACAGGGGTACAATGAGCAGTTCTTC; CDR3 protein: CASSEALWVQGYNEQFF
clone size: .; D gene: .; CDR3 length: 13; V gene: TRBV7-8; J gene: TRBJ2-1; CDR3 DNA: TGTGCCAGCAGCTTAGAGGGGGGGGATGAGCAGTTCTTC; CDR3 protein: CASSLEGGDEQFF
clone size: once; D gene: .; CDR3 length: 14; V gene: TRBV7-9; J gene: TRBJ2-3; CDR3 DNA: TGTGCCAGCAGCCCCCCCCCGAGCACAGATACGCAGTATTTT; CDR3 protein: CASSPPPSTDTQYF
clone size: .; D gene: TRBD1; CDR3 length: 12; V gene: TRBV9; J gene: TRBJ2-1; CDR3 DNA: TGTGCCAGCAGCGTCCGGGACAGGGAACAGTTCTTC; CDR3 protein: CASSVRDREQFF
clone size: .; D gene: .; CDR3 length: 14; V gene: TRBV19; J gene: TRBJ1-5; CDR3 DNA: TGTGCCAGTAGTATCCGGGACACAAATCAGCCCCAGCATTTT; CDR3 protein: CASSIRDTNQPQHF
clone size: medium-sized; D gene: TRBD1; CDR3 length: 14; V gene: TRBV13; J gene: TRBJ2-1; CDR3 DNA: TGTGCCAGCAGCTCGGACAGGGGGCTCAATGAGCAGTTCTTC; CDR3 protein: CASSSDRGLNEQFF
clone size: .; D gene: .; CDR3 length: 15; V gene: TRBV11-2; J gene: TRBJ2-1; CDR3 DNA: TGTGCCAGCAGCTTAGTATCCAGTTCCTACAATGAGCAGTTCTTC; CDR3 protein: CASSLVSSSYNEQFF
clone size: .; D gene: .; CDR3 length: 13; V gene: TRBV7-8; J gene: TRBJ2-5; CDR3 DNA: TGTGCCAGCAGCCTCGAGAACAGAGAGACCCAGTACTTC; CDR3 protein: CASSLENRETQYF
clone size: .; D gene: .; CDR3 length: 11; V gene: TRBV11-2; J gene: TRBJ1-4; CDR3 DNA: TGTGCCAGCAGTCTTTATGAAAAACTGTTTTTT; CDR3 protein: CASSLYEKLFF
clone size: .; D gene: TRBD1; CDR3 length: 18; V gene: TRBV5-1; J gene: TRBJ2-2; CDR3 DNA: TGCGCCAGCAGCCAGGGACAGGGGCCGTTGATGGCTGGCGGGGAGCTGTTTTTT; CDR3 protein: CASSQGQGPLMAGGELFF
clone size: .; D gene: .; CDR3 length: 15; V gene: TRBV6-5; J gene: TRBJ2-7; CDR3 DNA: TGTGCCAGCACCGTTACCGGGACTGGGGTTCACGAGCAGTACTTC; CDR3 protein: CASTVTGTGVHEQYF
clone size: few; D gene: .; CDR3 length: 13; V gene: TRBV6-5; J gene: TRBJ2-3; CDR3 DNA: TGTGCCAGCACGGGGATCATCTCAGATACGCAGTATTTT; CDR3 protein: CASTGIISDTQYF
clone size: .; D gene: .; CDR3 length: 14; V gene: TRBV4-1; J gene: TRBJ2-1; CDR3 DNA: TGCGCCAGCAGCCAAGGGAGCTCCTACAATGAGCAGTTCTTC; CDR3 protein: CASSQGSSYNEQFF
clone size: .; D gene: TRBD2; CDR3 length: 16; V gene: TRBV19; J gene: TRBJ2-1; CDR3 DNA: TGTGCCAGTGTCGCCCGGCTAGCGGGAGACTGGAATGAGCAGTTCTTC; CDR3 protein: CASVARLAGDWNEQFF
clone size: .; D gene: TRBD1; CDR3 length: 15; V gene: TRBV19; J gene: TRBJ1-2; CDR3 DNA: TGTGCCAGTAGTATAAGCCCGGGACAGGGCGACGGCTACACCTTC; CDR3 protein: CASSISPGQGDGYTF
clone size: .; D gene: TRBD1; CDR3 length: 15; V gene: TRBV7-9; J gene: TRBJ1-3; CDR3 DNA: TGTGCCAGCAGCCTGACAGGGGGCAGGGGAAACACCATATATTTT; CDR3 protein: CASSLTGGRGNTIYF